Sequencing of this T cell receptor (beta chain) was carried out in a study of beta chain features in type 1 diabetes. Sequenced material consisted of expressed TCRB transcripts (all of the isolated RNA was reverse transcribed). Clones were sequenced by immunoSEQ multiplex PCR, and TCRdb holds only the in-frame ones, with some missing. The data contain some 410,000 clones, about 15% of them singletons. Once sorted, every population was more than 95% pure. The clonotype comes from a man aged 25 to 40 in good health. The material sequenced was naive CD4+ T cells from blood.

The CDR3, as DNA: TGCGCCAGCAGAAACAGCCTTTCCTACAATGAGCAGTTCTTC. It translates to CASRNSLSYNEQFF. This chain connects TRBV4-1 to TRBJ2-1; D gene uncertain. Germline values: CDR1 MGHRA, CDR2 YSYEKL. The CDR3 spans 14 residues. Deletions cut 6 bases from V and 1 base from J, with 10 bases between.